A selection of T cell receptor beta chains follows, all from one sample in a study of blood T cell repertoires in COVID-19. Some clones are missing from TCRdb's copy, which holds only in-frame ones; the method was immunoSEQ multiplex PCR. The sample lists about 68,000 clones, roughly 80% seen once, with less than 45% in the top ten. Sequencing was performed on peripheral blood. The receptors derive from an elderly man with acute or convalescent COVID-19. The CDR3 runs from the conserved cysteine through the conserved F or W. D genes are given only for firm matches. Not every row has a clone size; where given, it reads once, few, many or a size class.

TGTGCCAGCAGTTTCGAATCGGGGTCGGGCTCACCCCTCCACTTT | CASSFESGSGSPLHF | - | - | TRBJ1-6 | TRBV28
TGTGCCAGCAGCCAAACTCGGACAGGGGGTTATGGGGCCAACGTCCTGACTTTC | CASSQTRTGGYGANVLTF | - | TRBD1 | TRBJ2-6 | TRBV3-1/TRBV3-2
TGTGCCAGCAGTTACCGACAGGTTCAAGAGACCCAGTACTTC | CASSYRQVQETQYF | - | - | TRBJ2-5 | TRBV6-2/TRBV6-3
TGTGCCAGCAGCCTCTCCTATAATTCACCCCTCCACTTT | CASSLSYNSPLHF | - | - | TRBJ1-6 | TRBV27
TGCGCCAGCAGCTTGGAAGGGGGCGCGGGCGGGGAGCTGTTTTTT | CASSLEGGAGGELFF | - | TRBD1 | TRBJ2-2 | TRBV5-1
TGTGCCATCAGTGGGGGGACAGGGGCCAACTATGGCTACACCTTC | CAISGGTGANYGYTF | - | TRBD1 | TRBJ1-2 | TRBV10-3
TGTGCCTGGAGGAAATACACGGCCCAGGTCTACGAGCAGTACTTC | CAWRKYTAQVYEQYF | - | - | TRBJ2-7 | TRBV30
TGTGCCAGCAGCGTGACTGGGGAGTCTCGGGGCACAGATACGCAGTATTTT | CASSVTGESRGTDTQYF | - | - | TRBJ2-3 | TRBV9
TGTGCCAGAAGCTTCGACAGGCGAAACACTGAAGCTTTCTTT | CARSFDRRNTEAFF | - | - | TRBJ1-1 | TRBV5-3
TGTGCCAGCAGCCAAGATCTTGCGGGAGGCACAGATACGCAGTATTTT | CASSQDLAGGTDTQYF | - | TRBD2 | TRBJ2-3 | TRBV3-1/TRBV3-2
TGTGCCAGCAGAACTCAAGGGGGGGGCTCCTACGAGCAGTACTTC | CASRTQGGGSYEQYF | once | - | TRBJ2-7 | TRBV28
TGTGCCAGCAGCTTAGCGGGCCACGAGCAGTACTTC | CASSLAGHEQYF | - | - | TRBJ2-7 | TRBV7-9
TGTGCCAGCAGCCAAGATGACAGGGCCTTCGGGGGCTACACCTTC | CASSQDDRAFGGYTF | - | TRBD1 | TRBJ1-2 | TRBV3-1/TRBV3-2
TGCAGTGCTAGGAAGGGGGCGGAGGCTTTCTTT | CSARKGAEAFF | - | TRBD1 | TRBJ1-1 | TRBV20-1
TGTGCCAGCGGGACCCCCGGGACAGGGGTTTCCTACGAGCAGTACTTC | CASGTPGTGVSYEQYF | - | TRBD1 | TRBJ2-7 | TRBV27
TGTGCCAGCAGTTTAGGGGGGACAGGGGGGACTGAAGCTTTCTTT | CASSLGGTGGTEAFF | few | TRBD1 | TRBJ1-1 | TRBV28
TGTGCCAGCAGCCCACAAGGACTAGTGAACAACGAGCAGTACTTC | CASSPQGLVNNEQYF | - | TRBD2 | TRBJ2-7 | TRBV14
TGTGCCAGCAGCTTATTCAGTGGGACTAGCGGGAGCTACAATGAGCAGTTCTTC | CASSLFSGTSGSYNEQFF | - | TRBD2 | TRBJ2-1 | TRBV11-2
TGTGCCTGGAGTGTAGGGGGTAGCAGTGAAAAACTGTTTTTT | CAWSVGGSSEKLFF | once | - | TRBJ1-4 | TRBV30
TGTGCCAGCAGTTCTAGGGCGGGGGCCGGAGATACGCAGTATTTT | CASSSRAGAGDTQYF | once | - | TRBJ2-3 | TRBV5-8
TGTGCCAGCACCCTCAGGGGAGAGTACAATGAGCAGTTCTTC | CASTLRGEYNEQFF | - | - | TRBJ2-1 | TRBV3-1/TRBV3-2
TGTGCCAGCTCACCGGCCAGGGATTCCTATGGCTACACCTTC | CASSPARDSYGYTF | - | - | TRBJ1-2 | TRBV18
TGTGCCAGTAGTATAGGGATGACAGGCCTCAAGAACGGGGAGCTGTTTTTT | CASSIGMTGLKNGELFF | - | - | TRBJ2-2 | TRBV19
TGTGCCAGCAGCTCGCGACTAGCGGGGAGTACTTACAATGAGCAGTTCTTC | CASSSRLAGSTYNEQFF | few | TRBD2 | TRBJ2-1 | TRBV11-2
TGTGCCAGCAGTCCCCGTCCGGGTGAGGAAAAACTGTTTTTT | CASSPRPGEEKLFF | - | - | TRBJ1-4 | TRBV2
TGCGCCAGCAGCCCCTCTCGGGGGGGAGAGACTACCTACGAGCAGTACTTC | CASSPSRGGETTYEQYF | - | TRBD2 | TRBJ2-7 | TRBV5-1
TGTGCCACCAGCAGAGATGGAGGGGAGGCTAGCGGGGGACAAGAGACCCAGTACTTC | CATSRDGGEASGGQETQYF | - | TRBD2 | TRBJ2-5 | TRBV15
TGTGCCAGTAGTGACGGGTATGGCTACACCTTC | CASSDGYGYTF | - | - | TRBJ1-2 | TRBV19
TGTGCCAGCAGCTCGCGGGACAGGTTTAGGGATGAGCAGTTCTTC | CASSSRDRFRDEQFF | - | TRBD1 | TRBJ2-1 | TRBV5-4
TGTGCCAGCAGCTTCCGGGACAGAGGTACAGATACGCAGTATTTT | CASSFRDRGTDTQYF | - | TRBD1 | TRBJ2-3 | TRBV11-2
TGTGCCAGCTCCCAGGGACAGGAGAACTATGGCTACACCTTC | CASSQGQENYGYTF | few | TRBD1 | TRBJ1-2 | TRBV18
TGTGCCAGCAGCCTAATACAGTTCCTCTCTGGAAACACCATATATTTT | CASSLIQFLSGNTIYF | - | - | TRBJ1-3 | TRBV11-2
TGTGCCAGCAGTGGCCCCCAGGCCTCTCAGGCCCAGCATTTT | CASSGPQASQAQHF | - | - | TRBJ1-5 | TRBV2
TGTGCCAGCTCACTGGTACAGGGGGAGGAGACCCAGTACTTC | CASSLVQGEETQYF | - | TRBD1 | TRBJ2-5 | TRBV18
TGTGCCAGCAGTTTAGCGCGGGGGGGTACCGGGGAGCTGTTTTTT | CASSLARGGTGELFF | - | TRBD2 | TRBJ2-2 | TRBV28
TGTGCCAGCAGCGGGGGGGGACAGGCTCCCCCTAATGAAAAACTGTTTTTT | CASSGGGQAPPNEKLFF | - | TRBD1 | TRBJ1-4 | TRBV4-2
TGCGCCAGCAGCCAAGAAAGAGGGACAGAGGTGGGTGGCTACACCTTC | CASSQERGTEVGGYTF | - | TRBD1 | TRBJ1-2 | TRBV4-3
TGCGCCAGCAGCCAAGTAAGGGAGCAGACAGGGGGCAATGGCTACACCTTC | CASSQVREQTGGNGYTF | - | TRBD1 | TRBJ1-2 | TRBV4-3
TGTGCCAGCAGTAGACAGGCGAGGCCCTACGAGCAGTACTTC | CASSRQARPYEQYF | - | - | TRBJ2-7 | TRBV6-2/TRBV6-3
TGCGCCAGCAGCTTATCAGGGGAAGAGACCCAGTACTTC | CASSLSGEETQYF | - | - | TRBJ2-5 | TRBV5-1
TGTGCCAGCAGCTCCTTAGCGGCTCAAGAGACCCAGTACTTC | CASSSLAAQETQYF | few | - | TRBJ2-5 | TRBV7-2
TGCGCCAGCAGCGGGGCCCAGGGGTTTGGGGGCGAGGCTTTCTTT | CASSGAQGFGGEAFF | - | - | TRBJ1-1 | TRBV5-1
TGCGCCAGCAGCACCTCAGGGGCTCCTAATGAAAAACTGTTTTTT | CASSTSGAPNEKLFF | once | - | TRBJ1-4 | TRBV5-1